This record covers a single T cell receptor beta chain. The data were obtained in a study of blood T cells in healthy people across ages. Germline CDR1 and CDR2: LGHDT and YNNKEL (reference sequence). The CDR3 contains 15 residues. A second PCR of 7 to 11 cycles used a sample-barcoded 5' primer and a J-beta primer mix. Tagging of each cDNA molecule was performed by a template-switch adaptor with 12 random nucleotides. TCRdb re-called the 5' RACE reads with MiXCR, one entry per CDR3 protein. Here the sample spans about 1.8 million distinct CDR3 sequences, about 50% being singletons. Sequencing used blood. J is TRBJ2-7 and V is TRBV3-1, with 7 bases matching TRBD1. The J call may be incorrect, as the DNA end agrees better with TRBJ2-5. The origin of this receptor is a woman aged 40-49 years in good health. CDR3 coding DNA: TGTGCCAGCAGCCAAGATGGCAGGGGGTTGGAGACCCAGTACTTC. Protein: CASSQDGRGLETQYF.